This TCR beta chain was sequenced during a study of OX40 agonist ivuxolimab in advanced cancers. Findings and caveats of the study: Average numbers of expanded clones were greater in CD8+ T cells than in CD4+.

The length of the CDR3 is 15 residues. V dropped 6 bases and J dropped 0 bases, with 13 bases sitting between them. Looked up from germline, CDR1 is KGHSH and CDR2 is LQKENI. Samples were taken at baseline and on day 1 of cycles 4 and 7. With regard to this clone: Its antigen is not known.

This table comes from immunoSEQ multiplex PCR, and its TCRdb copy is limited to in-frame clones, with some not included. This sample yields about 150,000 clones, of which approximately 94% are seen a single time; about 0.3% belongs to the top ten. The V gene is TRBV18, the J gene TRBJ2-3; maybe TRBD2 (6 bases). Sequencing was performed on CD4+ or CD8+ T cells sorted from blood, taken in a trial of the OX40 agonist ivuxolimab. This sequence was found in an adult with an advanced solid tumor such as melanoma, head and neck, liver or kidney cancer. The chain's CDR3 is CASSLRSGSTDTQYF. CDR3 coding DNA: TGTGCCAGCTCTTTACGGAGCGGGAGCACAGATACGCAGTATTTT.